This paragraph covers one TCR beta chain sequence. TCRdb's copy holds only in-frame clones and misses some; the assay was immunoSEQ multiplex PCR. Of some 600,000 clones detected, approximately 96% appear once; the ten largest clones hold approximately 0.12%. The data belong to a study of shared clonotypes between healthy human individuals. Unmatched junction bases numbered 7, after V lost 7 bases and J lost 4 bases. CDR3 length: 13 amino acids. Germline V gene lookup returns CDR1 MDHEN and CDR2 SYDVKM. The naive CD8 fraction comprised CD45RO-negative cells positively selected for CCR7 and excluded terminally differentiated effector memory CD45RA+ cells.

This clonotype originated in a woman aged 30 to 39 in good health. The chain is built from TRBV28 and TRBJ2-7; TRBD1 agrees at 7 bases. Sequencing was done on a sample of naive CD8+ T cells sorted from blood. CDR3 sequence: CASTVGDSYEQYF. In nucleotides, the CDR3 is TGTGCCAGCACTGTTGGGGACAGTTACGAGCAGTACTTC.